A selection of T cell receptor beta chains follows, all from one sample in a study of radiotherapy plus CTLA-4 blockade in lung cancer. TCRdb keeps only in-frame clones here, not all; method: immunoSEQ multiplex PCR. Of over 85,000 clones in the sample, around 84% were seen once. This specimen consisted of peripheral blood, obtained from a patient treated with radiotherapy plus ipilimumab. The receptors stem from a human donor with non-small cell lung cancer that progressed on radiotherapy plus ipilimumab. Each CDR3 is given with its conserved first and last residue. A D gene is named only where the DNA matches it firmly.

d_call: TRBD1
v_call: TRBV15
cdr3_length: 15
cdr3_aa: CATSRVGTGVYEQYF

d_call: .
v_call: TRBV6-5
cdr3_length: 13
cdr3_aa: CASSYRAIGEQFF

d_call: TRBD1
v_call: TRBV28
cdr3_length: 13
cdr3_aa: CASTDRGTDTQYF

d_call: .
v_call: TRBV5-4
cdr3_length: 15
cdr3_aa: CASRPTGRTQETQYF

d_call: .
v_call: TRBV27
cdr3_length: 14
cdr3_aa: CASSIQKKNTEAFF

d_call: .
v_call: TRBV7-8
cdr3_length: 16
cdr3_aa: CASSLLAQGVENTIYF

d_call: TRBD1
v_call: TRBV28
cdr3_length: 16
cdr3_aa: CASSLRQGATWDEQYF

d_call: .
v_call: TRBV7-9
cdr3_length: 16
cdr3_aa: CASSFELRASTDTQYF

d_call: .
v_call: TRBV5-3
cdr3_length: 21
cdr3_aa: CARTPPGGRENLHPTTGGYTF

d_call: TRBD2
v_call: TRBV30
cdr3_length: 18
cdr3_aa: CAWSKTLGGLAGDNEQFF

d_call: .
v_call: TRBV6-1
cdr3_length: 12
cdr3_aa: CASSSDLYEQYF

d_call: .
v_call: TRBV5-4
cdr3_length: 12
cdr3_aa: CASSFDRYEQFF

d_call: TRBD1
v_call: TRBV15
cdr3_length: 15
cdr3_aa: CATSGGGQGSHGYTF

d_call: .
v_call: TRBV19
cdr3_length: 13
cdr3_aa: CASSISGDQPQHF

d_call: .
v_call: TRBV14
cdr3_length: 14
cdr3_aa: CASSQDAGVAEQFF

d_call: TRBD2
v_call: TRBV5-1
cdr3_length: 16
cdr3_aa: CASSPGTSGFTYEQYF

d_call: TRBD1
v_call: TRBV6-1
cdr3_length: 15
cdr3_aa: CASRIDRAMNTEAFF

d_call: .
v_call: TRBV9
cdr3_length: 11
cdr3_aa: CASTNTGELFF

d_call: .
v_call: TRBV10-2
cdr3_length: 11
cdr3_aa: CASSDLGELFF

d_call: TRBD1
v_call: TRBV18
cdr3_length: 15
cdr3_aa: CASSPRQGPTGELFF

d_call: TRBD1
v_call: TRBV29-1
cdr3_length: 17
cdr3_aa: CSVAPGQGGFGSSTQYF

d_call: .
v_call: TRBV2
cdr3_length: 15
cdr3_aa: CASSVEGMGNQPQHF

d_call: .
v_call: TRBV6-5
cdr3_length: 15
cdr3_aa: CASSYYGREDTEAFF

d_call: TRBD1
v_call: TRBV5-1
cdr3_length: 16
cdr3_aa: CASSTGQGLRSYGYTF

d_call: TRBD1
v_call: TRBV11-3
cdr3_length: 15
cdr3_aa: CASSAGQEARETQYF

d_call: .
v_call: TRBV2
cdr3_length: 13
cdr3_aa: CASSDDRNQPQHF

d_call: TRBD2
v_call: TRBV9
cdr3_length: 15
cdr3_aa: CASSVAGGTAGELFF

d_call: TRBD2
v_call: TRBV4-2
cdr3_length: 16
cdr3_aa: CASSPHRTSGTYEQYF

d_call: .
v_call: TRBV5-6
cdr3_length: 15
cdr3_aa: CASSFFGQGGTEAFF

d_call: TRBD2
v_call: TRBV27
cdr3_length: 14
cdr3_aa: CASSFWGRDNEQFF

d_call: .
v_call: TRBV6-5
cdr3_length: 12
cdr3_aa: CASTGGGNEQFF

d_call: TRBD1
v_call: TRBV2
cdr3_length: 14
cdr3_aa: CASTGQASSYEQYF